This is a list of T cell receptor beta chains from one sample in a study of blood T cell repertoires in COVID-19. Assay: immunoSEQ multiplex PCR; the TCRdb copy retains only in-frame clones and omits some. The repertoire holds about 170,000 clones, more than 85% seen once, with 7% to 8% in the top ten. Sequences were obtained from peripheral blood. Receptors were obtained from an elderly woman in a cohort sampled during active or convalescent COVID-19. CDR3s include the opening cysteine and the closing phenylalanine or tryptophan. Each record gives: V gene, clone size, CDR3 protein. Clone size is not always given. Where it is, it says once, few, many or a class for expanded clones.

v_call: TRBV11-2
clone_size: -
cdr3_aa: CASSLGRVYGYTF

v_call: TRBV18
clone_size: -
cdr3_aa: CASSPPGQGYNQPQHF

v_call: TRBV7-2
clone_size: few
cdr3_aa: CASSLRTVRGYTF

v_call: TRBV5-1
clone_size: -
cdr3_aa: CASSLGLEGDEQFF

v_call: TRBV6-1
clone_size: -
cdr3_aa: CASSEIQGQPDTQYF

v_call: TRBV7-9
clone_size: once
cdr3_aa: CASRRDRLGELFF

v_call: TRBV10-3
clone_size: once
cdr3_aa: CAISERGDYGYTF

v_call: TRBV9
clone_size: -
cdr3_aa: CASSVNRGYGYTF

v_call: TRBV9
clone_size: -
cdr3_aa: CASSKEGTGELFF

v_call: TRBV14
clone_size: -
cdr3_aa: CASSLPGITGNTIYF

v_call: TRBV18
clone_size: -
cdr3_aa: CASSLTTSGLGTQYF

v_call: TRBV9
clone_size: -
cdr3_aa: CASSVNPGTNTGELFF

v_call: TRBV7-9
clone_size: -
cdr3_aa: CASSAGTDNEQFF

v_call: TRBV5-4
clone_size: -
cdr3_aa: CASSLDSGTDTQYF

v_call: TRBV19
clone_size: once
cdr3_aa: CASSIGRDSQETQYF